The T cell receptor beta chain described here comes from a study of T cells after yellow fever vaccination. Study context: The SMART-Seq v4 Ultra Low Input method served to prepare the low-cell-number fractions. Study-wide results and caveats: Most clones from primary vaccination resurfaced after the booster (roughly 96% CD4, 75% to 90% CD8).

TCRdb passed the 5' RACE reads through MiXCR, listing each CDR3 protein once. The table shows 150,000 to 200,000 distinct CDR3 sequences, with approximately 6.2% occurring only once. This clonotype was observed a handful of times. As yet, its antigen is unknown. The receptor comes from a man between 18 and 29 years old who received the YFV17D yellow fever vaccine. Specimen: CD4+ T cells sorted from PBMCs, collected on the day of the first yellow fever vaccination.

Here the CDR3 reads CASSLGTGSGILFF. In nucleotides, the CDR3 is TGTGCCAGCAGCTTAGGAACCGGGTCCGGCATACTGTTTTTT. V usage is TRBV7-2 and J usage is TRBJ1-4; D remains unclear. The CDR3 contains 14 residues. V was clipped by 1 base and J by 13 bases, with 16 bases between them. Germline V gene lookup returns CDR1 SGHTA and CDR2 FQGNSA.